Below are 6 T cell receptor beta chains sequenced from a single sample in a study of T cells in Graves' hyperthyroidism and ophthalmopathy. Authors of the study amplified TCR beta CDR3 regions from RNA transcripts. First-round RT-PCR with HTBI primers amplified the TCR CDR3 region. TCRdb called the multiplex PCR reads again in MiXCR, with one record for every CDR3 protein. The data hold about 580,000 distinct CDR3 sequences, with roughly 14% observed a single time. The sequenced sample was blood. Receptor source: a woman aged 30 to 39 with Graves' hyperthyroidism that later progressed to Graves' ophthalmopathy.

The table lists this clonotype with a count of one. A much more abundant neighbour one base away suggests this may be a read error. The chain carries TRBV27 and TRBJ2-7; possibly TRBD2 for D (5 bases). This CDR3 region has 17 residues. Germline V gene lookup returns CDR1 MNHEY and CDR2 SMNVEV (reference sequence). CDR3 DNA sequence: TGTGCCACCAGTTTAAGAGGAGGAGCTCACCATTTTTACGAGCAGTACTTC. Its translation is CATSLRGGAHHFYEQYF.

This clonotype has a count of ten or more. This chain links TRBV18 with TRBJ2-1; D call uncertain. There are 13 residues in the CDR3. CDR1 and CDR2 (germline): KGHSH, LQKENI. Trimming took 2 bases from V and 3 from J, leaving 5 bases between them. The CDR3 protein is CASSPADYNEQFF. DNA of the CDR3: TGTGCCAGCTCACCAGCCGACTACAATGAGCAGTTCTTC.

This clonotype was detected only a few times. The J gene is TRBJ2-2, the V gene TRBV7-9; TRBD2 might be the D (6 bases). There are 15 residues in the CDR3. Looked up from germline, CDR1 is SEHNR and CDR2 is FQNEAQ (reference sequence). Trimming stripped 6 bases from V and 7 bases from J, with 18 bases between. The CDR3 spells CASRGYRESHGELFF. In DNA, the CDR3 is TGTGCCAGCAGAGGCTATCGGGAGTCGCACGGGGAGCTGTTTTTT.

This clonotype was counted many times. The rearrangement uses TRBV27 and TRBJ1-1; D call uncertain. Per germline, CDR1 MNHEY and CDR2 SMNVEV (reference sequence). The CDR3 totals 11 residues. Trimming removed 5 bases from V and 8 bases from J, with 9 bases in between. The CDR3 is CASSAGPEAFF. The CDR3 bases are TGTGCCAGCAGTGCAGGCCCAGAAGCTTTCTTT.

The chain joins TRBV12-5 to TRBJ2-5, with 12 positions matching TRBD2. The CDR3 spans 15 residues. J was trimmed by 2 bases and V by 6 bases; bases with no gene match: 4. Per germline, CDR1 LGHNT and CDR2 FRNRAP. CDR3 DNA: TGTGCTAGTGGGACTAGCGGGAGATTTCAAGAGACCCAGTACTTC. It codes for CASGTSGRFQETQYF.

The rearrangement joins TRBV5-1 to TRBJ2-7; the D gene could be TRBD1 or TRBD2 (5 bases each). Germline assignment: CDR1 SGHRS and CDR2 YFSETQ. V lost 4 bases, J lost 7 bases, and 15 bases lay in between. The CDR3 totals 13 residues. The CDR3 DNA reads TGCGCCAGCAGCCCGGCGTTCGAGGGGGAGCAGTACTTC. It is translated as CASSPAFEGEQYF.